This entry lists 5 T cell receptor beta chains sequenced from one sample in a study of blood T cell repertoires in COVID-19. This table comes from immunoSEQ multiplex PCR, and its TCRdb copy is limited to in-frame clones, with some not included. This sample has over 200,000 clones, with more than 85% found just once. The sequencing sample was made of PBMCs or T cells enriched from blood (not recorded which). Receptors originate from a man between 35 and 55 years old who had recovered from COVID-19.

The V call is TRBV5-1, the J call TRBJ2-2, with 10 positions matching TRBD1. The CDR3 is made up of 17 amino acids. Germline V gene data show CDR1 as SGHRS and CDR2 as YFSETQ. The V and J ends lost 1 base and 4 bases, in that order; junction bases with no gene match: 7. The CDR3 sequence is CASSLNTGTGVTGELFF. The DNA of the CDR3 is TGCGCCAGCAGCTTGAACACCGGGACAGGGGTCACCGGGGAGCTGTTTTTT.

The chain joins TRBV5-5 to TRBJ2-7; a weak D match, TRBD2 (6 bases). The CDR3 has 15 residues. Germline values: CDR1 SGHKS, CDR2 YYEKEE (reference sequence). Trimming cost V 3 bases and J 0 bases, with 13 bases left between them. The CDR3 bases are TGTGCCAGCAGCTCGACGGGACTCCTCTCCTACGAGCAGTACTTC. Translated: CASSSTGLLSYEQYF.

The sample holds a few counts of this clone. The V and J genes are TRBV7-2 and TRBJ2-7, with D perhaps TRBD1 (6 bases). This CDR3 comprises 15 residues. The germline V and J ends were trimmed by 5 bases and 2 bases, with 16 bases remaining between them. CDR1 and CDR2 (germline): SGHTA, FQGNSA. CDR3 loop: CASSPRNRATYEQYF. In DNA form, the CDR3 reads TGTGCCAGCAGCCCCCGTAACAGGGCAACCTACGAGCAGTACTTC.

This clone showed up just once. The rearrangement uses TRBV29-1 and TRBJ1-1; 8 bases are shared with TRBD1. The germline V gene encodes CDR1 SQVTM and CDR2 ANQGSEA. The V gene end was trimmed by 0 bases and the J gene end by 6 bases; junction bases not matched to a gene: 6. The CDR3 is 14 amino acids. As DNA, the CDR3 is TGCAGCGTTGAAGATTCAGGGGGCCGGGCTGAAGCTTTCTTT. Translated, it gives CSVEDSGGRAEAFF.

The V gene is TRBV3-1 (or the pseudogene TRBV3-2), the J gene TRBJ1-2; a weak D match, TRBD1 (6 bases). Germline values: CDR1 LGHDT, CDR2 YNNKEL (reference sequence). CDR3 length: 14 residues. V lost 4 bases to trimming and J lost 8 bases, with 17 bases between them. In DNA, the CDR3 is TGTGCCAGCAGCCTTACGGGACAATTGCGAGGCTACACCTTC. Translating it yields CASSLTGQLRGYTF.